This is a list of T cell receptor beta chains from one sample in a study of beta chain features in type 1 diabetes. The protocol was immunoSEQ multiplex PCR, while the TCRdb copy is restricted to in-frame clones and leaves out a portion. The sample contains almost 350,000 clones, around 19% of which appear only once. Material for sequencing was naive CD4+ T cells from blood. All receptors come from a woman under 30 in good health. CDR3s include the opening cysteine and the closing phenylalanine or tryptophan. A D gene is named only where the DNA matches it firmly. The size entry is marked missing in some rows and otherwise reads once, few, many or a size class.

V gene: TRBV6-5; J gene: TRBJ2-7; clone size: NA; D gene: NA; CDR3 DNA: TGTGCCAGCAGTTACGGGGTAGCGAGACTCTACGAGCAGTACTTC; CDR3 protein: CASSYGVARLYEQYF
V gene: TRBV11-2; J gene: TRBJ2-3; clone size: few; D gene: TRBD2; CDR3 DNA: TGTGCCAGCAGCTCACTTCGAGGGGGACTAGCGGCCCTTTTT; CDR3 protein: CASSSLRGGLAALF
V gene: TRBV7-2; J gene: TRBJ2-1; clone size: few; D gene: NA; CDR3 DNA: TGTGCCAGCAGCATACGACAAACGGGGGGCCTCTCCTACAATGAGCAGTTCTTC; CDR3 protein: CASSIRQTGGLSYNEQFF
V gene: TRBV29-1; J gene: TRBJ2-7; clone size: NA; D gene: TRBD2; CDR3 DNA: TGCAGCGTTGATAGCCAGCGGGGGACCTACGAGCAGTACTTC; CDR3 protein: CSVDSQRGTYEQYF
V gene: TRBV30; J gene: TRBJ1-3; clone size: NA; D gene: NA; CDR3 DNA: TGTGCCTGGAGTGTACGAAACAGTATGATTGGAAACACCATATATTTT; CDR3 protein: CAWSVRNSMIGNTIYF
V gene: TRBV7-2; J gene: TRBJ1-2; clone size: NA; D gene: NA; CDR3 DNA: TGTGCCAGCAGCCAAGGACAGCGACTCTATGGCTACACCTTC; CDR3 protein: CASSQGQRLYGYTF
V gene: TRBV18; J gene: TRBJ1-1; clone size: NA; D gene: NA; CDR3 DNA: TGTGCCAGCTCACCTGAGGTGGTATTGGACACTGAAGCTTTCTTT; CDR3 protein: CASSPEVVLDTEAFF
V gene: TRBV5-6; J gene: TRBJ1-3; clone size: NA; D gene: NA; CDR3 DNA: TGTGCCAGCAGCTTGACGGGGGTTTCTGGAAACACCATATATTTT; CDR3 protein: CASSLTGVSGNTIYF
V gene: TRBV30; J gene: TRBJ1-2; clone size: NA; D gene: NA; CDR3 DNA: TGTGCCTGGGGTCGGAATCTCGTCTCTAGCTATGGCTACACCTTC; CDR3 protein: CAWGRNLVSSYGYTF
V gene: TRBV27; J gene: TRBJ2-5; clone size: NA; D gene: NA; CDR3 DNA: TGTGCCAGCAGTTCCCGTCCGGGGGAGACCCAGTACTTC; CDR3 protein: CASSSRPGETQYF
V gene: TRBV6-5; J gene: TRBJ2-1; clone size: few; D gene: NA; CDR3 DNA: TGTGCCAGCGGATGGACAGACAATGAGCAGTTCTTC; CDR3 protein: CASGWTDNEQFF
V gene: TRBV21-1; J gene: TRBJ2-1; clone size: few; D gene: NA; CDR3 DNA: TGTGCCAGCATCCTCCCCGGCACAGGGGGCTCCCCCTACAATGAGCAGTTCTTC; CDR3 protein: CASILPGTGGSPYNEQFF
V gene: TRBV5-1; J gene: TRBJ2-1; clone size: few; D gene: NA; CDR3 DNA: TGCGCCAGCAGCTCCAGGTCACCCTCCAGCTCCTACAATGAGCAGTTCTTC; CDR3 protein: CASSSRSPSSSYNEQFF
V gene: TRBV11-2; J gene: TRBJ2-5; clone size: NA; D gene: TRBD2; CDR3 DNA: TGTGCCAGCCGGAGAGCGGGGGGGCGTCAAGAGACCCAGTACTTC; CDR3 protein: CASRRAGGRQETQYF
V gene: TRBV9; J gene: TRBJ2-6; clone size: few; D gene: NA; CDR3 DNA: TGTGCCAGCGCGTTTTCTGGGGCCAACGTCCTGACTTTC; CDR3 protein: CASAFSGANVLTF
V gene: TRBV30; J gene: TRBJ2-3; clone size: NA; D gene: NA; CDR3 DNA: TGTGCCTGGAAGGAGGGGGCGGATACGCAGTATTTT; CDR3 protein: CAWKEGADTQYF
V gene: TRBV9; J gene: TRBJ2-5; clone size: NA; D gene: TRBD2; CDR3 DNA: TGTGCCAGCACGCGGACGGGGGGGCTGGAGACCCAGTACTTC; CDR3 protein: CASTRTGGLETQYF
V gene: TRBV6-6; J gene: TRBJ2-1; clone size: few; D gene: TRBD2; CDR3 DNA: TGTGCCAGCAGTCCGGGGACTAGCGGGGGCAATGAGCAGTTCTTC; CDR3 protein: CASSPGTSGGNEQFF
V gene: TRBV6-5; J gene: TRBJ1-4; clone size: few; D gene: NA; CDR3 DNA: TGTGCCAGCAGTTACCGGAGTCGATCGGGAAAACTGTTTTTT; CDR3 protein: CASSYRSRSGKLFF
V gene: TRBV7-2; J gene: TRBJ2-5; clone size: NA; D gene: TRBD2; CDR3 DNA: TGTGCCAGCAGCTTAGTTAGTGTGGGACTAGCGGGAGTGAGGACCCAGTACTTC; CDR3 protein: CASSLVSVGLAGVRTQYF
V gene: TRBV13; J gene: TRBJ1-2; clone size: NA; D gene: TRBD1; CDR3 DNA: TGTGCCAGCAGCCCTCACAGGGGCATCGGCTACACCTTC; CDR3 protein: CASSPHRGIGYTF
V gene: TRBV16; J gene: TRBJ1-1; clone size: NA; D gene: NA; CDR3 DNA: TGTGCCAGCAGCCAAGCCAGGGGAGCTTTCTTT; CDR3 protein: CASSQARGAFF
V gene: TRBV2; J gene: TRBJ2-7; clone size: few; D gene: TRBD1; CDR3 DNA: TGTGCCAGCCGGGCAGGGGGCTACGAGCAGTACTTC; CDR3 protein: CASRAGGYEQYF
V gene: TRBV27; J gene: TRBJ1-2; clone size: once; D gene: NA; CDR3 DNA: TGTGCCAGCAGCCCCCTCTCGACAGGCTATGGCTACACCTTC; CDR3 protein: CASSPLSTGYGYTF
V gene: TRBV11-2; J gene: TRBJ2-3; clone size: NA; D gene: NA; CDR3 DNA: TGTGCCAGCAGCTTTCGCCGGGACTCTAGCACAGATACGCAGTATTTT; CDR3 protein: CASSFRRDSSTDTQYF
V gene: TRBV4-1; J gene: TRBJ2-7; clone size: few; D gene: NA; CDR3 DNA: TGCGCCAGCAGCCAGGCTAGAGGGAGGTCAGGCGAGCAGTACTTC; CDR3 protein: CASSQARGRSGEQYF
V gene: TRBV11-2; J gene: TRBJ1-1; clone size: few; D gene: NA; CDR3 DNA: TGTGCCAGCAGCTTCTTCGCAGGGTACACTGAAGCTTTCTTT; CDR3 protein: CASSFFAGYTEAFF
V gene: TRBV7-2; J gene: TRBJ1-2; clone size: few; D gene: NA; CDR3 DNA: TGTGCCAGCAGCTTGGGTTCGGGTAGGAACTATGGCTACACCTTC; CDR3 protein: CASSLGSGRNYGYTF
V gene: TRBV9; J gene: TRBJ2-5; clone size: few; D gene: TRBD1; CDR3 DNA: TGTGCCAGCAGCCCGGGACAGATCAAAGAGACCCAGTACTTC; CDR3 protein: CASSPGQIKETQYF
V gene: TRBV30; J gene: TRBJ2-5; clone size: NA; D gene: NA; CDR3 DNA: TGTGCCTGGAGTGGTGAGGTCGGATCGTACTTC; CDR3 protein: CAWSGEVGSYF
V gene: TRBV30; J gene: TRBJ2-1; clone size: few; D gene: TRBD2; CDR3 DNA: TGTGCCTTGACTAGCGGGATCTCCTACAATGAGCAGTTCTTC; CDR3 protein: CALTSGISYNEQFF
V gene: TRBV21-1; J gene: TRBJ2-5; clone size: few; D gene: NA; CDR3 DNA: TGTGCCAGCAGCACAAGCTCAGGGTTAGGACAAGAGACCCAGTACTTC; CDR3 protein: CASSTSSGLGQETQYF
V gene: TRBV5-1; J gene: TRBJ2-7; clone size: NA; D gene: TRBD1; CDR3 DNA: TGCGCCAGCAGTGCCACCGCCGGGACAGGGGCCTACGAGCAGTACTTC; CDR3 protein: CASSATAGTGAYEQYF
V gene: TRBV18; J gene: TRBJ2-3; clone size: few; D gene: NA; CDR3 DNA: TGTGCCAGCTCTCGACTCCGCACAGATACGCAGTATTTT; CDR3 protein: CASSRLRTDTQYF
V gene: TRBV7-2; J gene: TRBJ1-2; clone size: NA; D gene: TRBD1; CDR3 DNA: TGTGCCAGCAGCTTCACCCAGGGGGCTAACTATGGCTACACCTTC; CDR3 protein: CASSFTQGANYGYTF
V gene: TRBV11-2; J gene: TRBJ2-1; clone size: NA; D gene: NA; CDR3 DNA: TGTGCCAGCAGCCCCACGGCCGGGAGTGGTGAGCAGTTCTTC; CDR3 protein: CASSPTAGSGEQFF
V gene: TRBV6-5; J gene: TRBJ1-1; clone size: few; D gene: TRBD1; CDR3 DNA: TGTGCCAGCAGTACCCGGACAGGGTCTCGCACTGAAGCTTTCTTT; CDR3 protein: CASSTRTGSRTEAFF
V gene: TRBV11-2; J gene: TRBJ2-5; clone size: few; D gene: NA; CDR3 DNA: TGTGCCAGCAGCCAAGGGTCCAGGGTAAAAGAGACCCAGTACTTC; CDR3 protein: CASSQGSRVKETQYF
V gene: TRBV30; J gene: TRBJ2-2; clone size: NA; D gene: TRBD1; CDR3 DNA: TGTGCCTGGGCGACAGGGGTTACCGGGGAGCTGTTTTTT; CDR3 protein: CAWATGVTGELFF
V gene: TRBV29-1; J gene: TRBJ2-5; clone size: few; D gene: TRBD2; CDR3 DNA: TGCAGCGTTGACGGGACTAGCGAACACCAAGAGACCCAGTACTTC; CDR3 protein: CSVDGTSEHQETQYF
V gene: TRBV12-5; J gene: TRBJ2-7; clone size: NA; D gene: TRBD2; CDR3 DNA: TGTGCTAGTGGTTTGGTACGGGGGGACTCCTACGAGCAGTACTTC; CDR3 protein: CASGLVRGDSYEQYF
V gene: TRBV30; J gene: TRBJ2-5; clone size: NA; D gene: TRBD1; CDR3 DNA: TGTGCCTGGAGTTATACCAGGACAGGGATACAAGAGACCCAGTACTTC; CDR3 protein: CAWSYTRTGIQETQYF
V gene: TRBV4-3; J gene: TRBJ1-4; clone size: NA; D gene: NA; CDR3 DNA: TGCGCCAGCAGCCAGCGGGACGGATCCGAAAAACTGTTTTTT; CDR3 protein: CASSQRDGSEKLFF
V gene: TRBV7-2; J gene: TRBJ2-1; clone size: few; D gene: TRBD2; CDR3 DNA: TGTGCCAGCAGCTGGGGACTAGCGGGCAATGAGCAGTTCTTC; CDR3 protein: CASSWGLAGNEQFF
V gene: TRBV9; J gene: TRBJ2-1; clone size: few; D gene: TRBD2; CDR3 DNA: TGTGCCAGCGCACCGACGGCGGGAGTCTACAATGAGCAGTTCTTC; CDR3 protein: CASAPTAGVYNEQFF
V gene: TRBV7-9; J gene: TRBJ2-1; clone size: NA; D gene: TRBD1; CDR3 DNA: TGTGCCAGCAGCTTGGACAGGGTCTCCTACAATGAGCAGTTCTTC; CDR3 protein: CASSLDRVSYNEQFF
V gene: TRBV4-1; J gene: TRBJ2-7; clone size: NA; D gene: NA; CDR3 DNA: TGCGCCAGCAGCCATGTCGGACGGGCGCGGGGTCACGAGCAGTACTTC; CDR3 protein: CASSHVGRARGHEQYF
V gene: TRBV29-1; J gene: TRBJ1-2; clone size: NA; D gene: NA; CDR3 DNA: TGCAGCGTTGATTTCAACAGGGCTAACTATGGCTACACCTTC; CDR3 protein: CSVDFNRANYGYTF
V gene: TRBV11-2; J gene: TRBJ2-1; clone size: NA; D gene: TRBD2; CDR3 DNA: TGTGCCAGCAGCTTTCTGACTAGCGGGGTCAATGAGCAGTTCTTC; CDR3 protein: CASSFLTSGVNEQFF
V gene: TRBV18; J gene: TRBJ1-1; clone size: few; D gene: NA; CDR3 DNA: TGTGCCAGCTCACACGGACAGATGAACACTGAAGCTTTCTTT; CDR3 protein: CASSHGQMNTEAFF
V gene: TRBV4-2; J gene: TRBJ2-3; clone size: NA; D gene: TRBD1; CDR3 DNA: TGTGCCAGCAGCCCGGGACAGATGAGCACAGATACGCAGTATTTT; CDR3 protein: CASSPGQMSTDTQYF
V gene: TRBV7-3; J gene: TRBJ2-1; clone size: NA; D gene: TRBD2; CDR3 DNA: TGTGCCAGCAGCCCCGGGGGGGGGAATGAGCAGTTCTTC; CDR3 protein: CASSPGGGNEQFF
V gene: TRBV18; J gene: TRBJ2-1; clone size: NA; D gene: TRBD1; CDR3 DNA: TGTGCCAGCTCACCCGGACAGGACAATGAGCAGTTCTTC; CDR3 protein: CASSPGQDNEQFF
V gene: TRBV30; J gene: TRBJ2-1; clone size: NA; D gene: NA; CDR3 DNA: TGTGCCTGGAGTGTCTTGAGCTCTCTCGAGCAGTTCTTC; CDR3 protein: CAWSVLSSLEQFF